This is a list of T cell receptor beta chains from one sample in a study of T cell responses to AZD1222 COVID-19 vaccine. Sequenced by immunoSEQ multiplex PCR; TCRdb stores in-frame clones only, minus some. The sample yields approximately 100,000 clones, less than 90% seen once. Sequenced material: peripheral blood, taken on day 0 of AZD1222 vaccination. The receptors were sampled from an adult in good health. Each CDR3 is given with its conserved first and last residue. The D gene is left open where the match is weak. Part of the rows lack a size; the others show once, few, many or a class for expanded clones.

TRBV18	TRBJ1-1	.	.	CASSFTQGNTEAFF	TGTGCCAGCTCATTCACTCAGGGGAACACTGAAGCTTTCTTT
TRBV6-5	TRBJ1-6	.	.	CASSYSKAGPLHF	TGTGCCAGCAGTTACTCGAAGGCGGGACCCCTCCACTTT
TRBV6-2/TRBV6-3	TRBJ2-3	.	.	CASSLQGVGLTDTQYF	TGTGCCAGCAGTCTCCAAGGGGTGGGCCTCACAGATACGCAGTATTTT
TRBV3-1/TRBV3-2	TRBJ2-2	.	TRBD1	CASSQGRGRTGELFF	TGTGCCAGCAGCCAAGGCAGGGGGCGGACCGGGGAGCTGTTTTTT
TRBV4-1	TRBJ1-1	.	TRBD1	CASSLLRGLNTEAFF	TGCGCCAGCAGCCTCCTCAGGGGGTTGAACACTGAAGCTTTCTTT
TRBV19	TRBJ1-4	.	.	CASSPWGVNRKLFF	TGTGCCAGTAGCCCCTGGGGGGTAAACAGGAAACTGTTTTTT
TRBV7-3	TRBJ2-3	once	.	CASSLPALSDTQYF	TGTGCCAGCAGCTTACCAGCTCTATCGGATACGCAGTATTTT
TRBV5-8	TRBJ1-3	.	.	CASRPQGSGNTIYF	TGTGCCAGCCGACCCCAGGGCTCTGGAAACACCATATATTTT
TRBV9	TRBJ1-1	.	.	CASSPHPTEVGIAFF	TGTGCCAGCAGCCCCCACCCGACAGAAGTAGGGATTGCTTTCTTT
TRBV9	TRBJ2-7	.	.	CASSVSLQSSYEQYF	TGTGCCAGCAGCGTGAGCTTACAGAGCTCCTACGAGCAGTACTTC
TRBV18	TRBJ2-7	.	TRBD1	CASSPRTGFPYEQYF	TGTGCCAGCTCACCACGGACAGGGTTTCCCTACGAGCAGTACTTC
TRBV15	TRBJ2-2	.	.	CATSRDAGFNTGELFF	TGTGCCACCAGCAGAGATGCCGGCTTCAACACCGGGGAGCTGTTTTTT
TRBV5-1	TRBJ1-6	once	.	CASSWDEASSPLHF	TGCGCCAGCAGCTGGGATGAGGCAAGTTCACCCCTCCACTTT
TRBV6-5	TRBJ1-1	.	.	CASSYGGDTEAFF	TGTGCCAGCAGTTACGGGGGGGACACTGAAGCTTTCTTT
TRBV6-6	TRBJ1-2	.	.	CASRMGSDYGYTF	TGTGCCAGCAGGATGGGTTCTGACTATGGCTACACCTTC
TRBV28	TRBJ2-3	.	.	CASSFGADTQYF	TGTGCCAGCAGTTTCGGAGCAGATACGCAGTATTTT
TRBV9	TRBJ2-2	few	TRBD2	CASSASGFNTGELFF	TGTGCCAGCAGCGCTAGCGGGTTTAACACCGGGGAGCTGTTTTTT
TRBV6-5	TRBJ2-2	.	.	CASGERGLTGELFF	TGTGCCAGCGGCGAACGGGGGCTCACTGGGGAGCTGTTTTTT
TRBV5-1	TRBJ2-3	.	TRBD1	CASSLYGQVTGGDTQYF	TGCGCCAGCAGCTTGTACGGACAGGTGACTGGGGGAGATACGCAGTATTTT
TRBV11-3	TRBJ2-3	.	.	CASSSTRRTDTQYF	TGTGCCAGCAGCTCCACGCGTCGGACAGATACGCAGTATTTT
TRBV6-5	TRBJ1-1	.	.	CASSRGGKDTEAFF	TGTGCCAGCAGCCGGGGGGGGAAGGACACTGAAGCTTTCTTT
TRBV11-2	TRBJ2-2	.	.	CASSALAGRGTGELFF	TGTGCCAGCAGCGCGCTCGCGGGGCGAGGCACCGGGGAGCTGTTTTTT
TRBV2	TRBJ1-2	.	.	CASSEGSYGYTF	TGTGCCAGCAGTGAGGGGAGCTATGGCTACACCTTC
TRBV6-6	TRBJ2-2	.	TRBD2	CASGYPSGGAGGELFF	TGTGCCAGCGGATACCCTAGCGGGGGGGCCGGCGGGGAGCTGTTTTTT
TRBV6-5	TRBJ2-7	.	TRBD2	CASEVAGELYEQYF	TGTGCCAGCGAGGTAGCGGGGGAACTTTACGAGCAGTACTTC
TRBV5-1	TRBJ2-7	.	.	CASSLDVGRGERQYF	TGCGCCAGCAGCTTGGACGTGGGCAGGGGCGAGAGGCAGTACTTC
TRBV27	TRBJ1-5	few	.	CASSLWGGRPQHF	TGTGCCAGCAGTTTATGGGGGGGTAGGCCCCAGCATTTT
TRBV25-1	TRBJ1-5	.	.	CASSESLLNQPQHF	TGTGCCAGCAGTGAGAGCCTGCTCAATCAGCCCCAGCATTTT
TRBV2	TRBJ1-6	.	.	CASSRYMGNSPLHF	TGTGCCAGCAGTCGTTATATGGGAAATTCACCCCTCCACTTT
TRBV15	TRBJ2-1	.	TRBD1	CATSGQGNEQFF	TGTGCCACCAGCGGACAGGGGAATGAGCAGTTCTTC
TRBV27	TRBJ1-6	few	.	CASSLWRGEKGNSPLHF	TGTGCCAGCAGTTTATGGAGGGGGGAGAAAGGTAATTCACCCCTCCACTTT
TRBV3-1/TRBV3-2	TRBJ1-3	.	TRBD1	CASSQGRRTGGNTIYF	TGTGCCAGCAGCCAAGGGAGACGGACAGGGGGAAACACCATATATTTT
TRBV6-5	TRBJ1-1	.	TRBD1	CASSSLGQGSTEAFF	TGTGCCAGCAGTTCCCTAGGACAGGGAAGCACTGAAGCTTTCTTT
TRBV18	TRBJ1-1	.	TRBD1	CASSRGTGPEAFF	TGTGCCAGCTCGCGCGGGACAGGACCCGAAGCTTTCTTT
TRBV12-3/TRBV12-4	TRBJ1-5	.	.	CASSSGIRQPQHF	TGTGCCAGCAGCTCAGGCATTCGACAGCCCCAGCATTTT
TRBV5-4	TRBJ1-2	.	TRBD1	CASSLARGPPNYGYTF	TGTGCCAGCAGCTTGGCCAGGGGGCCACCAAACTATGGCTACACCTTC
TRBV4-3	TRBJ2-7	.	.	CASSQDLTQGFSYEQYF	TGCGCCAGCAGCCAAGATCTGACCCAGGGCTTCTCCTACGAGCAGTACTTC
TRBV3-1/TRBV3-2	TRBJ1-2	.	.	CASRSLWDHYGYTF	TGTGCCAGCAGAAGCCTATGGGACCACTATGGCTACACCTTC
TRBV11-2	TRBJ2-5	.	.	CASSPPEETQYF	TGTGCCAGCAGCCCGCCGGAAGAGACCCAGTACTTC
TRBV28	TRBJ2-7	.	.	CASSLVGGSYEQYF	TGTGCCAGCAGTTTGGTCGGGGGCTCCTACGAGCAGTACTTC
TRBV7-3	TRBJ1-3	.	.	CASSSGPLSSGNTIYF	TGTGCCAGCAGCTCGGGACCGCTGAGCTCTGGAAACACCATATATTTT
TRBV7-9	TRBJ1-1	few	.	CASSPMGRTEAFF	TGTGCCAGCAGCCCTATGGGAAGGACTGAAGCTTTCTTT
TRBV6-1	TRBJ1-6	.	TRBD1	CASSDRSGGDSPLHF	TGTGCCAGCAGTGACAGATCAGGGGGAGATTCACCCCTCCACTTT
TRBV6-5	TRBJ2-1	.	.	CASSFTVNNEQFF	TGTGCCAGCAGTTTTACGGTGAACAATGAGCAGTTCTTC
TRBV30	TRBJ2-7	.	.	CAWSVQGGTYEQYF	TGTGCCTGGAGTGTACAGGGAGGGACCTACGAGCAGTACTTC
TRBV12-3/TRBV12-4	TRBJ1-2	.	.	CASSLPNNYGYTF	TGTGCCAGCAGTTTACCTAATAACTATGGCTACACCTTC
TRBV6-5	TRBJ1-2	.	.	CASTTSQGNYGYTF	TGTGCCAGCACTACCTCGCAGGGGAACTATGGCTACACCTTC
TRBV6-5	TRBJ1-2	.	TRBD1	CASSYRDRGPYGYTF	TGTGCCAGCAGTTACCGGGACAGGGGGCCGTATGGCTACACCTTC
TRBV5-5	TRBJ1-4	.	.	CASSLVGRFNEKLFF	TGTGCCAGCAGCTTGGTGGGACGGTTTAATGAAAAACTGTTTTTT
TRBV4-1	TRBJ2-5	.	TRBD2	CASSPQLAGKQETQYF	TGCGCCAGCAGCCCCCAACTAGCGGGGAAACAAGAGACCCAGTACTTC
TRBV19	TRBJ2-3	.	.	CASSNTLRTDTQYF	TGTGCCAGTAGCAACACACTTCGCACAGATACGCAGTATTTT
TRBV9	TRBJ1-1	.	.	CASSPSLNTEAFF	TGTGCCAGCAGCCCGAGTCTGAACACTGAAGCTTTCTTT
TRBV19	TRBJ2-7	.	TRBD1	CASSISGGQGAHEQYF	TGTGCCAGTAGTATTTCAGGGGGACAGGGGGCCCACGAGCAGTACTTC